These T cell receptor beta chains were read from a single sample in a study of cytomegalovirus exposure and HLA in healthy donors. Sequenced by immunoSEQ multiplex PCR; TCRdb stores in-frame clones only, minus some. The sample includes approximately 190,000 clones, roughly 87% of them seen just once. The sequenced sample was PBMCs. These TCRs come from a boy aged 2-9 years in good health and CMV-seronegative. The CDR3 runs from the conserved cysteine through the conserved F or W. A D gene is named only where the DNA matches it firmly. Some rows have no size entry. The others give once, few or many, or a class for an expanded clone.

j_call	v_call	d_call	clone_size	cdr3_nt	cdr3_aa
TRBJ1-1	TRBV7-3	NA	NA	TGTGCCAGCAGCTTAGAGATGAACACTGAAGCTTTCTTT	CASSLEMNTEAFF
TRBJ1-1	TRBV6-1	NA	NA	TGTGCCAGCAGTGAAGCTAACGGGGCTTTCTTT	CASSEANGAFF
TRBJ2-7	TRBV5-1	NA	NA	TGCGCCAGCAGCTTGGAGTCCGGGTTTGGCGAGCAGTACTTC	CASSLESGFGEQYF
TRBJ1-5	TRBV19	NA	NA	TGTGCCAGTTCGACTACAGGGCGTTACAATCAGCCCCAGCATTTT	CASSTTGRYNQPQHF
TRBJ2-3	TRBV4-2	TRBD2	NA	TGTGCCAGCAGCCAAGATTCGGGGGGGGAGGGTTGGGTTGGCGGGAGAGGGAGCACAGATACGCAGTATTTT	CASSQDSGGEGWVGGRGSTDTQYF
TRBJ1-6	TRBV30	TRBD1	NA	TGTGCCTGGAGTGTAGGGCCAGGGGGTCTTAATTCACCCCTCCACTTT	CAWSVGPGGLNSPLHF
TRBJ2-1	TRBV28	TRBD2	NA	TGTGCCAGCAGTTTGGTCGCTAGCGGGAGTATCAATGAGCAGTTCTTC	CASSLVASGSINEQFF
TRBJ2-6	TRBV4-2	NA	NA	TGTGCCAGCAGCCGGGGCCTATTTTACGGCGGCTCGGGCTCTGGGGCCAACGTCCTGACTTTC	CASSRGLFYGGSGSGANVLTF
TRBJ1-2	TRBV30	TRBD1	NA	TGTGCCTGGAGGGGACAGGGGTACGGCTACACCTTC	CAWRGQGYGYTF
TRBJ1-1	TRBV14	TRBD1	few	TGTGCCAGCAGCCTGGACAGGGAGTCTGAAGCTTTCTTT	CASSLDRESEAFF
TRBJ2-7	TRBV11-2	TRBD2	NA	TGTGCCAGCAGCGCCAGCGGGGGGCCGGTATCTTACTACGAGCAGTACTTC	CASSASGGPVSYYEQYF
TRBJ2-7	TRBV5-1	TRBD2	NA	TGCGCCAGCGCCACAAAACTAGCGGGGGAGCAGTACTTC	CASATKLAGEQYF
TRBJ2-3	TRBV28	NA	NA	TGTGCCAGCAGCCTACGGGTCCCCTCAGATACGCAGTATTTT	CASSLRVPSDTQYF
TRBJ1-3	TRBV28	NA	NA	TGTGCCAGCACTCTCACGTACATTAGCAGCACCATATATTTT	CASTLTYISSTIYF
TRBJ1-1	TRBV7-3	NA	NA	TGTGCCAGCAGCTTAAGTGGGCAGGGAAATTCTGAAGCTTTCTTT	CASSLSGQGNSEAFF
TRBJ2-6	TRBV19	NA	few	TGTGCCAGTAGGTTACAGGTGAGGGCCAACGTCCTGACTTTC	CASRLQVRANVLTF
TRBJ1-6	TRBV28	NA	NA	TGTGCCAGCAGCTCCGGGAGGGCGCGAGGTTCACCCCTCCACTTT	CASSSGRARGSPLHF
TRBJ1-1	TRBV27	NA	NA	TGTGCCAGCAGTCTCTACAGGAACACTGAAGCTTTCTTT	CASSLYRNTEAFF
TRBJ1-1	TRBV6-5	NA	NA	TGTGCCAGCAGTGAAACGGTGAGCACTGAAGCTTTCTTT	CASSETVSTEAFF
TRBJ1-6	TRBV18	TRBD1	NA	TGTGCCAGCTCACCGGGGACAGCCTCCAGGGGACCCCTCCACTTT	CASSPGTASRGPLHF
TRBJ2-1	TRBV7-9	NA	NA	TGTTCCAGCAGCCTATCGGGGGAAGAGCAGTTCTTC	CSSSLSGEEQFF
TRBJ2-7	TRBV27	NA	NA	TGTGCCAGCAGCCCCGGGGTAGGCGGGGTCGAGCAGTACTTC	CASSPGVGGVEQYF
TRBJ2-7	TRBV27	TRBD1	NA	TGTGCCAGCAGCTATGGACAGGGGGGCGAGCAGTACTTC	CASSYGQGGEQYF
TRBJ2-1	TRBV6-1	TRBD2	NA	TGTGCCAGCAGTGCGGCTCAAGCGGGGGGGCAGTTCTTC	CASSAAQAGGQFF
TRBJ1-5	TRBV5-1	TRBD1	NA	TGCGCCAGCCACATCCCCGGGACAGCTAATCAGCCCCAGCATTTT	CASHIPGTANQPQHF
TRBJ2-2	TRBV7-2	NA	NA	TGTGCCAGCAGCGCCGGAGGGGCGAACACCGGGGAGCTGTTTTTT	CASSAGGANTGELFF
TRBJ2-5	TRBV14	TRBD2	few	TGTGCCAGCAGCCAATCATCAGGACTAGCGGAAGAGACCCAGTACTTC	CASSQSSGLAEETQYF
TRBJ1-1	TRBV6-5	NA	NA	TGTGCCAGCAGCATCCGGGACTGGAACACTGAAGCTTTCTTT	CASSIRDWNTEAFF
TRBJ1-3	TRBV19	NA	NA	TGTGCCAGCCATCAGGGCGACGGAAACACCATATATTTT	CASHQGDGNTIYF
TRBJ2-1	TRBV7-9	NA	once	TGTGCCAGCAGCTTAGGGCAATACAATGAGCAGTTCTTC	CASSLGQYNEQFF
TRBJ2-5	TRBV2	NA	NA	TGTGCCAGCAGCCCCCTTTCGGTGTACCAAGAGACCCAGTACTTC	CASSPLSVYQETQYF
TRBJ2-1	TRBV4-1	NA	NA	TGCGCCACCGGGACTCTCTACAATGAGCAGTTCTTC	CATGTLYNEQFF
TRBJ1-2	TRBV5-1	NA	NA	TGCGCCAGCAGCTTGGAATCGGGGGTGAGCGGCTACACCTTC	CASSLESGVSGYTF
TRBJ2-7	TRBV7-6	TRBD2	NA	TGTGCCAGCAGCTTAGCTAGCGGGGGGACGGGGGACGAGCAGTACTTC	CASSLASGGTGDEQYF
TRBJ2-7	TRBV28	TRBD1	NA	TGTGCCAGCAGAGGGACAGGATATACGGGGGAGCAGTACTTC	CASRGTGYTGEQYF
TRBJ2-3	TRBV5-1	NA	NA	TGCGCCAGCAGCTTGGCCGGTCTGGATACGCAGTATTTT	CASSLAGLDTQYF
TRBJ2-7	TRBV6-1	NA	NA	TGTGCCAGCGGTACGACAGGTTTTGTCTACGAGCAGTACTTC	CASGTTGFVYEQYF
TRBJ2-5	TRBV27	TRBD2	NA	TGTGCCAGCAGTCCAGGGACTAGCGGGGTTGGAGAGACCCAGTACTTC	CASSPGTSGVGETQYF
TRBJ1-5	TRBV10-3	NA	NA	TGTGCCATCAAGGACAGCCCTTATAGCAATCAGCCCCAGCATTTT	CAIKDSPYSNQPQHF
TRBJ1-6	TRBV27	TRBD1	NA	TGTGCCAGCAGCCGACGACAGGGGAATTCACCCCTCCACTTT	CASSRRQGNSPLHF
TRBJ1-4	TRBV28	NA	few	TGTGCCAGCATGGAGGACTGGGGAACTAATGAAAAACTGTTTTTT	CASMEDWGTNEKLFF
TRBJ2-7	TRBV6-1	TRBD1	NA	TGTGCCAGCAGTGAAGGGGGACAGGGATACTACGAGCAGTACTTC	CASSEGGQGYYEQYF
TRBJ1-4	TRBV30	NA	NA	TGTGCCTGGAGCCAGGGAGAAAAACTGTTTTTT	CAWSQGEKLFF
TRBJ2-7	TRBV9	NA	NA	TGTGCCAGCAGCCCGCAGGGGTTACCGTACGAGCAGTACTTC	CASSPQGLPYEQYF
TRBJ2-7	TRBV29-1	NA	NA	TGCAGCGTATTGGGGGGAAACTACGAGCAGTACTTC	CSVLGGNYEQYF
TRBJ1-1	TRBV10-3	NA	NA	TGTGCCATCAGTGCCACGACAGGTGGGAACACTGAAGCTTTCTTT	CAISATTGGNTEAFF
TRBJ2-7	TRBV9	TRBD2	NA	TGTGCCAGCAGCGGAAGGACTAGTTCCTACGAGCAGTACTTC	CASSGRTSSYEQYF
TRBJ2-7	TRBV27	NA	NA	TGTGCCAGCAGTTTATGGCCGGCGGGAAGGTCTGTCGAGCAGTACTTC	CASSLWPAGRSVEQYF
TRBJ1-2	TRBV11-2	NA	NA	TGTGCCAGCAGCGAGAGTAACTATGGCTACACCTTC	CASSESNYGYTF
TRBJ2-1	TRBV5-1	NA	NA	TGCGCCAGCCGTAGCGAGCCATCATACAATGAGCAGTTCTTC	CASRSEPSYNEQFF